This TCR beta chain was sequenced in a study of shared clonotypes between healthy human individuals (TCRdb year 2020). Some background on the complete study: A couple of women and a few men aged 18 to 49 years were included in the cohort. For each donor, CD4 naive and CD4 memory were each run on three plates, CD8 naive on two plates, and CD8 memory on one plate. Blood TCR repertoires of roughly five healthy adults were deeply sequenced to estimate repertoire size and the extent of clonotype sharing between individuals. To increase sequencing depth and limit assay-specific biases, different laboratories used diverse techniques to prepare libraries and sequence TCR repertoires. Between about 0.94 and 10 billion PBMCs per donor were obtained by leukapheresis. What the work shows at the level of the full study, not this receptor alone: Pairwise subsampling led to the expectation that sequencing depth would affect the degree of clonotype sharing among donors. Because the study included a small number of donors, the genetic and exposure-history diversity represented was limited. Estimated clonotype richness was generally larger for naive than for memory subsets. Sharing across several donors was observed for about 5% of naive CD4, 3% to 3.5% of naive CD8, around 2.5% of memory CD4, and about 0.4% of memory CD8 clonotypes. Only blood was sampled, and tissue TCR repertoires likely differ from those in blood. Compared with non-shared clonotypes, clonotypes shared by all four sorted-subset donors had higher generation probabilities. Incomplete sequencing was indicated by rarefaction of sorted-subset datasets, despite the large sequencing depth.

Per the germline V gene, MDHEN is the CDR1 and SYDVKM is the CDR2. Relative to germline, V is 6 bases shorter and J is 8 bases shorter, with 19 bases between their ends. The CDR3 sequence holds 15 residues, the cysteine and phenylalanine included. Only CDR3 DNA is held: 45 bases, read in frame from base 1. TCR CDR3 regions were amplified from genomic DNA by multiplex PCR using the deep immunoSEQ assay. Extracted genomic DNA from each cell subset was distributed evenly across all wells of several immunoSEQ 96-well plates, and each plate was treated as a replicate. For sorted subsets, each replicate PCR was loaded with about 200 ng genomic DNA, equivalent to some 31,000 T cell genomes. Purified libraries were measured with a Qubit 3.0 fluorometer, size-checked on a Bioanalyzer 2100, and measured again with the KAPA Library Quantification kit. A separate single-read 150-cycle Illumina NextSeq 550 flow cell was used to sequence each immunoSEQ 96-well plate. In the authors' own workflow: Because the immunoSEQ output held only junctional sequences and lacked quality scores, the filtering could not match the filtering applied to full-length reads. Sequences were annotated with PyIR, a Python wrapper for IgBLAST v1.9, and V/J genes and CDR3 were assigned using IMGT germline references. Reads with weak V/J assignments (E-value above 1e-6), missing CDR3, stop codons, out-of-frame junctions, or ambiguous translated residues were removed. V3J clonotypes were defined as sequences sharing an identical inferred V gene, J gene, and CDR3 amino acid sequence. Percentage overlap between repertoires was calculated by dividing the number of shared unique clonotypes by the size of the smaller repertoire. Richness of each repertoire was evaluated using RTK rarefaction, the Chao1 estimator, and Recon v2.1 estimates of unobserved clonotypes. Generation probabilities for all TCRbeta clonotypes obtained by the gDNA method from a handful of donors were computed using OLGA. TCRdb provides this immuneACCESS table in a form limited to in-frame rearrangements. Some clones are lacking; in checked studies, under half of them reflect an unresolved V gene, and why the rest are absent is not known. The D gene and trimming were derived from the DNA, and the V and J assignments and clone size from that table. The sample table records 760,000 or so clones; around 96% of these occur just once. Jointly, the top ten make up about 0.21% of the sample.

CD8 naive samples consisted of CD45RO-negative cells that were positively selected for CCR7, yielding a CD45RA+CCR7+ population without TemRA cells. The donors were healthy, HIV-negative adults with no recently reported acute infections or vaccinations. Every donor was a Caucasian adult living in Nashville, Tennessee, USA. Blood was collected by leukapheresis, and PBMCs were isolated by Ficoll-Histopaque density gradient centrifugation and then cryopreserved in liquid nitrogen vapor phase. Purity and quantity of every magnetically sorted T cell population were checked by analytical flow cytometry. Genomic DNA was isolated from each sorted fraction and quantified by UV absorbance on a Nanodrop 2000c. As concerns this clone: Its recognized antigen is unknown. No qualities accompany the bases; no much larger clone lies one base away.

The origin of this receptor is a man in his thirties or forties in good health. The rearranged chain carries TRBV28 and TRBJ1-4, and perhaps TRBD1 as D gene, on 6 matching bases. What was sequenced was naive CD8+ T cells sorted from blood. The meaning of the sample's cell subset or site label: CD45RA+CCR7+. The CDR3 amino acid sequence is: CASRDPGQRHEKLFF. The DNA sequence is as follows: TGTGCCAGCAGGGATCCGGGACAAAGGCACGAAAAACTGTTTTTT. With all but the CDR3 taken from the reference TRBV28 and TRBJ1-4 genes, the full variable domain is: DVKVTQSSRYLVKRTGEKVFLECVQDMDHENMFWYRQDPGLGLRLIYFSYDVKMKEKGDIPEGYSVSREKKERFSLILESASTNQTSMYLCASRDPGQRHEKLFFGSGTQLSVL.